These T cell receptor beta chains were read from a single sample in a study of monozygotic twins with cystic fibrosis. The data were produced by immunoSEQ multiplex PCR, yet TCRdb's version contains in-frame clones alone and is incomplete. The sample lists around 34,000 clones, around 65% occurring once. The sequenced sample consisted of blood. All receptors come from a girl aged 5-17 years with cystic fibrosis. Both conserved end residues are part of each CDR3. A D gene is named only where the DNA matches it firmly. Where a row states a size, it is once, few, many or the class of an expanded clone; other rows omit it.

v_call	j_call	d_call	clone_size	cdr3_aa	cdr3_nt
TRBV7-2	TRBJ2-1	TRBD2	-	CASSRLAGAAYNEQFF	TGTGCCAGCAGCCGTCTAGCGGGAGCGGCCTACAATGAGCAGTTCTTC
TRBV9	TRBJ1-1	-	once	CASSVGGDYTEAFF	TGTGCCAGCAGCGTAGGGGGGGACTACACTGAAGCTTTCTTT
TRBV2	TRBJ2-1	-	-	CATNGGPTYNEQFF	TGTGCCACCAACGGGGGACCAACCTACAATGAGCAGTTCTTC
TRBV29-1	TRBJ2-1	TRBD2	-	CSVPGLAYNNEQFF	TGCAGCGTCCCGGGACTAGCTTATAATAATGAGCAGTTCTTC
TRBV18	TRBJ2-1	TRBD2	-	CASSPLSGSRVEQFF	TGTGCCAGCTCACCTCTAAGCGGGAGCAGAGTTGAGCAGTTCTTC
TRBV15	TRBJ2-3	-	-	CATSTHPWGRDRRHPDTQYF	TGTGCCACCAGCACCCATCCTTGGGGACGGGATCGCCGGCACCCAGATACGCAGTATTTT
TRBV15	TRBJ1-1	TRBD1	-	CATGERTGGLNTEAFF	TGTGCCACCGGAGAAAGGACAGGGGGATTGAACACTGAAGCTTTCTTT
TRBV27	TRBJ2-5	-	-	CASSLWGDQETQYF	TGTGCCAGCAGTTTATGGGGAGACCAAGAGACCCAGTACTTC
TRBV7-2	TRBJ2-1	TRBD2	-	CASSYGTSGSGEQFF	TGTGCCAGCAGCTATGGGACTAGCGGGAGTGGTGAGCAGTTCTTC
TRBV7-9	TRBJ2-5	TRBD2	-	CASSGLGSGPGETQYF	TGTGCCAGCAGTGGTTTAGGTAGCGGGCCGGGAGAGACCCAGTACTTC
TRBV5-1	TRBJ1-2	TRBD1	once	CASSSNPPGQVNYGYTF	TGCGCCAGCAGCTCCAACCCGCCCGGACAGGTCAACTATGGCTACACCTTC
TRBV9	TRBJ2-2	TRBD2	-	CASSSGGPSAGELFF	TGTGCCAGCAGTTCGGGAGGGCCGAGCGCCGGGGAGCTGTTTTTT
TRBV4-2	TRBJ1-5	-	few	CASSQGWDGNQPQHF	TGTGCCAGCAGCCAAGGATGGGACGGCAATCAGCCCCAGCATTTT
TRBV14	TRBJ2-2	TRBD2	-	CASSHPGTSVNTGELFF	TGTGCCAGCAGCCACCCGGGGACTAGCGTGAACACCGGGGAGCTGTTTTTT
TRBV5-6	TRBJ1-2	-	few	CASSPLDSRGYTF	TGTGCCAGCAGCCCGCTGGACTCTCGTGGCTACACCTTC
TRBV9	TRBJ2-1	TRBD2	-	CASSIAGDYNEQFF	TGTGCCAGTAGCATAGCGGGAGATTACAATGAGCAGTTCTTC
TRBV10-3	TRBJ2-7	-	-	CAISEVLEFGAFEQYF	TGTGCCATCAGTGAGGTATTAGAGTTCGGAGCGTTCGAGCAGTACTTC
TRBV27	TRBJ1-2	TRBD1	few	CASSSGQGIPLVNYGYTF	TGTGCCAGCAGTTCGGGACAGGGGATCCCGCTCGTCAACTATGGCTACACCTTC
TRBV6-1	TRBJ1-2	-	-	CASSTGFYGYTF	TGTGCCAGCAGTACAGGGTTCTATGGCTACACCTTC
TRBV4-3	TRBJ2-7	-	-	CASSPGRLSYEQYF	TGCGCCAGCAGCCCCGGACGGCTCTCCTACGAGCAGTACTTC
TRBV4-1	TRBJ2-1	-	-	CASSQESWATEQFF	TGCGCCAGCAGCCAAGAAAGTTGGGCTACGGAGCAGTTCTTC
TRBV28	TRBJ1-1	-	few	CASSLSGNEAFF	TGTGCCAGCAGTTTATCAGGAAACGAAGCTTTCTTT
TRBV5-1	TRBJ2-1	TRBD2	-	CASSSGLAGPYNEQFF	TGCGCCAGCAGCTCGGGACTAGCGGGCCCGTACAATGAGCAGTTCTTC
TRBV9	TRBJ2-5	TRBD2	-	CASSVGTSGRAGGETQYF	TGTGCCAGCAGCGTAGGGACTAGCGGGAGGGCCGGTGGAGAGACCCAGTACTTC
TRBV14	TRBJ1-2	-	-	CASSQQLPPYGYTF	TGTGCCAGCAGCCAACAGTTACCGCCCTATGGCTACACCTTC
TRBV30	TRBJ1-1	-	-	CAWRVGSTEAFF	TGTGCCTGGAGAGTGGGGAGCACTGAAGCTTTCTTT
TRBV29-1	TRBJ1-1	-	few	CSVLGGKTFF	TGCAGCGTTCTTGGGGGCAAGACTTTCTTT
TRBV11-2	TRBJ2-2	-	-	CASRPAGRNTGELFF	TGTGCCAGCAGGCCCGCGGGGCGGAACACCGGGGAGCTGTTTTTT
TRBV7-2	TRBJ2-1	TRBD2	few	CASSFSSLAGVSEQFF	TGTGCCAGCAGCTTTTCTTCACTAGCGGGTGTAAGTGAGCAGTTCTTC
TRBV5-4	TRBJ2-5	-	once	CASSLERTQYF	TGTGCCAGCAGCTTGGAGAGGACCCAGTACTTC
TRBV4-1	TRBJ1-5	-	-	CASSQVPGYSNQPQHF	TGCGCCAGCAGCCAAGTCCCCGGATATAGCAATCAGCCCCAGCATTTT
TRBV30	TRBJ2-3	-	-	CAWSGVAATDTQYF	TGTGCCTGGAGTGGAGTAGCGGCGACAGATACGCAGTATTTT
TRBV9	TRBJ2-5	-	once	CASSVGLDGETQYF	TGTGCCAGCAGCGTGGGCCTAGACGGAGAGACCCAGTACTTC
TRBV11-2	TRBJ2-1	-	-	CASSLVGGNEQFF	TGTGCCAGCAGCTTAGTCGGCGGAAATGAGCAGTTCTTC
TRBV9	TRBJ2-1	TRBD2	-	CASSAGWGASGRAENNEQFF	TGTGCCAGCAGCGCCGGATGGGGGGCTAGCGGGAGGGCCGAGAACAATGAGCAGTTCTTC
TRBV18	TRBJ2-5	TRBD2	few	CASSRRTREETQYF	TGTGCCAGCTCCCGTCGGACTAGGGAAGAGACCCAGTACTTC
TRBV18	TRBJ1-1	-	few	CASSPGLYGRARFGAFF	TGTGCCAGCTCACCGGGCCTTTATGGCCGGGCCCGGTTTGGAGCTTTCTTT
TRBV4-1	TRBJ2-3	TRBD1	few	CASSLHGDRRRADTQYF	TGCGCCAGCAGCCTCCACGGGGACAGGAGGCGAGCAGATACGCAGTATTTT
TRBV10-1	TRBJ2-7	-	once	CASSESDDEQYF	TGCGCCAGCAGTGAGTCTGACGACGAGCAGTACTTC
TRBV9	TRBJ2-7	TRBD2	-	CASSFWTSGHYEQYF	TGTGCCAGCAGCTTTTGGACTAGCGGCCACTACGAGCAGTACTTC
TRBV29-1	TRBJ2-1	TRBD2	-	CSVRNSGSGGYNEQFF	TGCAGCGTGCGGAATAGCGGGAGTGGCGGCTACAATGAGCAGTTCTTC
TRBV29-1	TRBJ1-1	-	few	CSVDRNTEAFF	TGCAGCGTGGACAGGAACACTGAAGCTTTCTTT
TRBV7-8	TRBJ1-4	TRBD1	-	CASSETGDGALSEKLFF	TGTGCCAGCAGCGAAACAGGGGATGGCGCCCTTAGTGAAAAACTGTTTTTT
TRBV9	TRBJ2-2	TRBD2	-	CASSVRAGLNTGELFF	TGTGCCAGCAGCGTCCGAGCGGGACTCAACACCGGGGAGCTGTTTTTT
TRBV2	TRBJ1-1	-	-	CASSAEQGENTEAFF	TGTGCCAGCAGTGCAGAACAGGGAGAGAACACTGAAGCTTTCTTT
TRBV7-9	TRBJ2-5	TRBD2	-	CASSLSGVETQYF	TGTGCCAGCAGCCTCAGCGGGGTAGAGACCCAGTACTTC
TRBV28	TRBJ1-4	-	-	CASSFRNEKLFF	TGTGCCAGCAGTTTTCGTAATGAAAAACTGTTTTTT